This T cell receptor beta chain was identified in a study of regulatory T cells in long-lasting Graves disease. Findings and caveats of the study: Blood alone, not thyroid tissue, was studied.

The CDR3 contains 14 residues. V lost 7 bases and J lost 1, with 13 bases in between. From germline, CDR1 is SGHTA and CDR2 FQGNSA. Time point indicated: persistent/refractory GD, antithyroid drugs over 5 years with positive TRAb. The TCR library was made from RNA that had been extracted from PBMCs in TRIzol. Diagnosing Graves' disease relied on the American Thyroid Association guidelines. Construction of TCR beta libraries relied on iRepertoire HTBI primers and on Arm-PCR targeting CDR3 regions. One entry per CDR3 protein, called by TCRdb with MiXCR from the multiplex PCR reads. The data show a few hundred thousand distinct CDR3 sequences, about 20% seen once. This clonotype was counted only a few times. Antigen: not known.

V and J are TRBV7-2 and TRBJ1-1; a weak D match, TRBD1 (6 bases). The sequencing used peripheral blood mononuclear cells (PBMCs), collected when the disease was refractory, from a patient treated with antithyroid drugs. The TCR was taken from a female donor with Graves disease. The CDR3 sequence: CASKKNRENTEAFF. CDR3 bases: TGTGCCAGCAAAAAAAACAGGGAGAACACTGAAGCTTTCTTT.